The clone carrying this TCR beta chain was recorded only once. The sample originates from a study of cytomegalovirus exposure and HLA in healthy donors. Profiled with immunoSEQ multiplex PCR; TCRdb holds only in-frame clones, not every one. This sample yields under 300,000 clones, of which around 85% are seen a single time; 1% to 1.5% belongs to the top ten. The sequence was obtained from a woman in her twenties or thirties in good health and CMV-seropositive. Sequencing was done on a sample of PBMCs.

As DNA, the CDR3 is TGCGCCAGCAGCCCCATAGTAGCGGGAGGGTTCAATGAGCAGTTCTTC. The encoded protein is CASSPIVAGGFNEQFF. This chain connects TRBV5-1 to TRBJ2-1, with 11 bases aligning to TRBD2. Germline V gene lookup returns CDR1 SGHRS and CDR2 YFSETQ. J was trimmed by 6 bases and V by 4 bases; bases with no gene match: 9. The CDR3 covers 16 residues.